The clone carrying this T cell receptor (beta chain) was picked up a small number of times. Building the TCR beta libraries relied on iRepertoire HTBI primers, and CDR3 regions underwent Arm-PCR. TCRdb re-called the multiplex PCR reads through MiXCR, storing one row per CDR3 protein. The sample records approximately 400,000 distinct CDR3 sequences, about 15% being singletons. Stated time point: newly diagnosed GD, antithyroid drugs for less than 3 months. PBMC RNA was the source of the TCR library. The CDR3 is 20 residues long. The germline gives CDR1 MGHRA, CDR2 YSYEKL. Unmatched junction bases numbered 13, after V lost 0 bases and J lost 2 bases. This sample stems from a study of regulatory T cells in long-lasting Graves disease. This same sample was also part of a study on T cells in Graves' hyperthyroidism and ophthalmopathy.

V gene TRBV4-1 combines with J gene TRBJ2-1; TRBD2 aligns across 10 bases. The source was peripheral blood mononuclear cells (PBMCs), collected at new diagnosis, from a patient treated with antithyroid drugs. This TCR was recovered from a woman aged 25 to 39 with Graves disease. For the CDR3, the DNA is TGCGCCAGCAGCCAAGATCAAAGCGGGAGGGGCCTAGGGACCTACAATGAGCAGTTCTTC. It translates to CASSQDQSGRGLGTYNEQFF.